The 22 T cell receptor beta chains listed next were all sequenced from one sample in a study of cytotoxic CD8 clonotypes in ibrutinib-treated CLL. Method: immunoSEQ multiplex PCR; TCRdb's copy keeps in-frame clones and lacks some. The sample carries some 130,000 clones, 80% to 95% recorded once. Source: PBMCs, taken after 12 months of ibrutinib treatment. The receptors come from a human donor with chronic lymphocytic leukemia.

This chain links TRBV27 with TRBJ2-1; 14 bases are shared with TRBD2. The length of the CDR3 is 14 residues. The junction had 9 bases not matched to a gene; V was cut back by 8 bases and J by 12 bases. CDR1 and CDR2 from the germline V gene are MNHEY and SMNVEV (reference sequence). CDR3 sequence (DNA): TGTGCCAGCTCCGGGACTAGCGGGAGAGGAGTGCAGTTCTTC. Protein: CASSGTSGRGVQFF.

J is TRBJ1-2 and V is TRBV27; D may be TRBD1 (6 bases). Per the germline V gene, CDR1 is MNHEY and CDR2 is SMNVEV (reference sequence). This CDR3 spans 14 amino acids. V was trimmed by 3 bases and J by 4 bases, leaving 12 bases between them. The CDR3 spells CASSLGQKSYGYTF. In DNA, the CDR3 is TGTGCCAGCAGTTTGGGACAAAAATCCTATGGCTACACCTTC.

The J gene is TRBJ2-5, the V gene TRBV2, with 8 bases that match TRBD1. Germline V CDR1 and CDR2: SNHLY, FYNNEI. The CDR3 spans 14 residues. Trimming took 4 bases from V and 5 from J; bases not matched to a gene: 6. The CDR3 nucleotides read TGTGCCAGCAGTGTCCAGACAGGGGTGGAGACCCAGTACTTC. This encodes CASSVQTGVETQYF.

This chain uses TRBV2 with TRBJ2-7; TRBD1 matches at 8 bases. V lost 2 bases, J lost 0 bases, and 9 bases stayed unmatched. The CDR3 loop spans 17 amino acids. The germline CDR1 and CDR2 sequences are SNHLY and FYNNEI. For the CDR3, the DNA is TGTGCCAGCAGTGAACGACAGGGGAATTACCTCTCCTACGAGCAGTACTTC. It translates to CASSERQGNYLSYEQYF.

V is TRBV5-1 and J is TRBJ2-7; no clear D gene. With 0 bases removed from V and 2 bases from J, the gap between germline ends came to 12 bases. Germline lookup yields CDR1 SGHRS and CDR2 YFSETQ. The length of the CDR3 is 15 residues. The CDR3 loop is CASSLVRLTAYEQYF. CDR3 nucleotides: TGCGCCAGCAGCTTGGTACGTCTCACGGCCTACGAGCAGTACTTC. Supplemented by reference TRBV5-1 and TRBJ2-7, the full variable domain reads KAGVTQTPRYLIKTRGQQVTLSCSPISGHRSVSWYQQTPGQGLQFLFEYFSETQRNKGNFPGRFSGRQFSNSRSEMNVSTLELGDSALYLCASSLVRLTAYEQYFGPGTRLTVT.

The CDR3 DNA reads TGTGCCAGCAGGGCGGGACTAGCGGCCGATACGCAGTATTTT. It translates to CASRAGLAADTQYF. J is TRBJ2-3 and V is TRBV2; 11 nucleotides agree with TRBD2. The CDR3 spans 14 residues. With 6 bases clipped from V and 6 bases from J, the junction kept 5 bases outside the gene matches. The germline CDR1 and CDR2 sequences are SNHLY and FYNNEI.

This chain links TRBV6-5 with TRBJ2-7; possible D gene TRBD2, 5 bases. The germline V gene has CDR1 MNHEY and CDR2 SVGAGI. The CDR3 runs 15 residues. V was shortened by 5 bases and J by 0 bases, with 14 bases between the two germline ends. CDR3 in amino acids: CASSRPAESSYEQYF. CDR3 coding DNA: TGTGCCAGCAGTCGACCAGCGGAGAGCTCCTACGAGCAGTACTTC.

The chain recombines TRBV9 with TRBJ2-5, with D hard to call. Germline V gives CDR1 SGDLS, CDR2 YYNGEE. V was clipped by 0 bases and J by 5 bases, with 2 bases between them. The CDR3 consists of 11 residues. The CDR3 DNA is TGTGCCAGCAGCGTAGACGAGACCCAGTACTTC. Its translation is CASSVDETQYF.

The J gene is TRBJ2-3, the V gene TRBV18; perhaps TRBD1 as D (5 bases). The CDR3 contains 16 residues. The germline CDR1 and CDR2 sequences are KGHSH and LQKENI. With 3 bases removed from V and 0 bases from J, the gap between germline ends came to 13 bases. This CDR3 is CASSPRQITSTDTQYF. The CDR3 region has the DNA TGTGCCAGCTCACCTAGACAGATAACTAGCACAGATACGCAGTATTTT.

The rearrangement uses TRBV6-5 and TRBJ2-7, with 10 bases aligning to TRBD2. This CDR3 is 13 amino acids long. Trimming at V came to 8 bases and at J to 6 bases, leaving 7 bases not matched to a gene. Germline V gives CDR1 MNHEY, CDR2 SVGAGI. The CDR3 DNA follows: TGTGCCAGCGGAGCGGGAGGGGTTTCCGAGCAGTACTTC. Translating it yields CASGAGGVSEQYF.

This sequence joins TRBV5-1 and TRBJ2-1; 8 nucleotides agree with TRBD2. After removal of 4 bases from V and 6 bases from J, the junction contained 12 bases not matched to a gene. CDR3 size: 16 residues. Germline lookup yields CDR1 SGHRS and CDR2 YFSETQ. CDR3 sequence: CASSREAGDAVNEQFF. CDR3 nucleotides: TGCGCCAGCAGCCGGGAAGCGGGAGATGCGGTCAATGAGCAGTTCTTC.

The J gene is TRBJ2-1, the V gene TRBV4-2; the D gene is possibly TRBD2 (6 bases). The CDR3 runs 16 residues. V dropped 7 bases and J dropped 1 base, with 17 bases sitting between them. Germline V gives CDR1 LGHNA, CDR2 YNFKEQ. CDR3 amino acids: CASTITGEESYNEQFF. In nucleotides, the CDR3 is TGTGCCAGCACGATCACGGGAGAAGAGTCCTACAATGAGCAGTTCTTC.

V is TRBV6-5 and J is TRBJ1-3, with a possible D match to TRBD1 (5 bases). Germline lookup yields CDR1 MNHEY and CDR2 SVGAGI. Trimming cost V 7 bases and J 0 bases, with 13 bases left between them. The CDR3 has 15 residues. The CDR3 region has the DNA TGTGCCAGCACCCGCGACAGCTTCTCTGGAAACACCATATATTTT. Its protein is CASTRDSFSGNTIYF.

The chain carries TRBV27 and TRBJ1-1, with D perhaps matching TRBD1 (6 bases). The CDR3 consists of 15 residues. V was pared by 2 bases and J by 0 bases, with 10 bases between. Looked up from germline, CDR1 is MNHEY and CDR2 is SMNVEV (reference sequence). In DNA form, the CDR3 reads TGTGCCAGCAGTTTAGTTGAGGGGGTGAACACTGAAGCTTTCTTT. Its translation: CASSLVEGVNTEAFF.

Here the CDR3 reads CASSLSHMPEPQHF. CDR3 sequence (DNA): TGTGCCAGCAGCTTGTCGCATATGCCCGAGCCCCAGCATTTT. The J gene is TRBJ1-5, the V gene TRBV7-9; D ambiguous. The CDR3 is 14 amino acids. CDR1 SEHNR and CDR2 FQNEAQ come from the germline V gene (reference sequence). V dropped 3 bases and J dropped 8 bases, with 14 bases sitting between them.

V gene TRBV4-2 combines with J gene TRBJ2-7; D is unclear. The V end lost 7 bases, the J end lost 6 bases, and 19 bases lay between the germline ends. Germline assignment: CDR1 LGHNA and CDR2 YNFKEQ. The CDR3 totals 14 residues. The CDR3 loop reads CASTLNLRQTEQYF. The CDR3 DNA reads as TGTGCCAGCACCTTGAATCTGAGGCAAACCGAGCAGTACTTC.

The chain recombines TRBV29-1 with TRBJ2-5; 9 positions agree with TRBD2. This CDR3 is built from 14 residues. Trimming cost V 4 bases and J 5 bases; bases outside gene matches: 8. Germline CDR1 is SQVTM and CDR2 is ANQGSEA. The CDR3: CSVGGRAFYETQYF. The CDR3 DNA follows: TGCAGCGTTGGCGGGAGGGCCTTTTATGAGACCCAGTACTTC.

The V call is TRBV28, the J call TRBJ2-7; unclear D gene. Germline values: CDR1 MDHEN, CDR2 SYDVKM. V lost 5 bases to trimming and J lost 3 bases, with 5 bases between them. CDR3 length: 11 amino acids. The CDR3 loop reads CASSPHYEQYF. The CDR3, as DNA: TGTGCCAGCAGTCCCCACTACGAGCAGTACTTC.

The V gene is TRBV9, the J gene TRBJ2-1, with D perhaps given as TRBD1 or TRBD2 (5 bases each). Trimming took 7 bases from V and 0 from J, leaving 17 bases between them. The CDR3 is 16 amino acids. CDR1 and CDR2 from the germline V gene are SGDLS and YYNGEE. CDR3 residues: CASGDPGTHSYNEQFF. CDR3 nucleotides: TGTGCCAGCGGAGACCCCGGGACCCACTCCTACAATGAGCAGTTCTTC.

This sequence joins TRBV7-8 and TRBJ2-7, with 10 nucleotides matching TRBD2. V gave up 5 bases and J gave up 0 bases; unmatched junction bases: 7. CDR1 SGHVS and CDR2 FQNEAQ come from the germline V gene. The CDR3 covers 16 residues. The CDR3 region has the DNA TGTGCCAGCAGCCAGACGGGACTAGCGAGCTCCTACGAGCAGTACTTC. Translation: CASSQTGLASSYEQYF.

V usage is TRBV19 and J usage is TRBJ1-3; weak D call: TRBD1 (6 bases). Trimming stripped 6 bases from V and 0 bases from J, with 12 bases between. There are 15 residues in the CDR3. The germline V gene has CDR1 LNHDA and CDR2 SQIVND (reference sequence). The CDR3 nucleotides read TGTGCCAGTAGGTCGACAGGCCTCTCTGGAAACACCATATATTTT. This translates into CASRSTGLSGNTIYF.

CDR3 sequence reads: CASSLATGEGTDTQYF. The CDR3 bases are TGTGCCAGCAGCTTAGCAACGGGAGAGGGCACAGATACGCAGTATTTT. This rearrangement joins TRBV13 to TRBJ2-3, with a possible D match to TRBD2 (6 bases). Deletions cut 1 base from V and 1 base from J, with 12 bases between. The CDR3 spans 16 residues. Per the germline V gene, CDR1 is PRHDT and CDR2 is FYEKMQ (reference sequence). The full variable domain, its missing parts supplied by reference TRBV13 and TRBJ2-3, is AAGVIQSPRHLIKEKRETATLKCYPIPRHDTVYWYQQGPGQDPQFLISFYEKMQSDKGSIPDRFSAQQFSDYHSELNMSSLELGDSALYFCASSLATGEGTDTQYFGPGTRLTVL.